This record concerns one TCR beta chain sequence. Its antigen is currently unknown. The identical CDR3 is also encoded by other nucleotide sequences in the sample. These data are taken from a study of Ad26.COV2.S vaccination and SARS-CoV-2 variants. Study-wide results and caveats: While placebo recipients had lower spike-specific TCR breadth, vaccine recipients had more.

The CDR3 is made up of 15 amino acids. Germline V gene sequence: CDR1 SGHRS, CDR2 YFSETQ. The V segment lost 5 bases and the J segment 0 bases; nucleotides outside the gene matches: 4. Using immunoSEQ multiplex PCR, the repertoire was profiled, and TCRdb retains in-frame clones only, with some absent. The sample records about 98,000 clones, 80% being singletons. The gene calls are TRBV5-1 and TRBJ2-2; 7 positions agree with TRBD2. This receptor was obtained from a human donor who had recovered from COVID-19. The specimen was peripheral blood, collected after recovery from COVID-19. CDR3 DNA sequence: TGCGCCAGCAGTCCCGGGACTACGAACACCGGGGAGCTGTTTTTT. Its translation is CASSPGTTNTGELFF.